These 10 T cell receptor beta chains were sequenced from one sample in a study of cytomegalovirus exposure and HLA in healthy donors. Vbeta (60) and Jbeta (13) primers were used in the PCR. TCRdb keeps only in-frame clones here, not all; method: immunoSEQ multiplex PCR. The sample contains approximately 110,000 clones, over 70% of which appear only once. The sequencing input was PBMCs. Receptor source: a man aged 40-50 years in good health and CMV-seronegative.

The chain has TRBV6-5 and TRBJ2-7; TRBD1 might be the D (5 bases). The CDR3 spans 12 residues. Deletions cut 6 bases from V and 2 bases from J, with 8 bases between. The V gene's germline CDR1 is MNHEY and CDR2 SVGAGI. CDR3 region: CASRDTTYEQYF. CDR3 nucleotides: TGTGCCAGCAGGGACACAACCTACGAGCAGTACTTC.

This chain uses TRBV6-5 with TRBJ2-7; 8 bases match TRBD2. CDR1 MNHEY and CDR2 SVGAGI come from the germline V gene. V shed 2 bases and J 4 bases; nucleotides not matched to a gene: 7. The CDR3 extends over 15 amino acids. The CDR3 loop reads CASSYRSGSLYEQYF. The CDR3 DNA reads as TGTGCCAGCAGTTACAGGAGCGGGAGTCTATACGAGCAGTACTTC.

V usage is TRBV18 and J usage is TRBJ1-1, with D tentatively TRBD1 (5 bases). Looked up from germline, CDR1 is KGHSH and CDR2 is LQKENI. This CDR3 is built from 20 residues. The V end lost 3 bases, the J end lost 1 base, and 27 bases lay between the germline ends. CDR3 DNA sequence: TGTGCCAGCTCACCCCTCGACAGACCAAGAAAGGGGTCGAAGAACACTGAAGCTTTCTTT. It encodes CASSPLDRPRKGSKNTEAFF.

The rearrangement links TRBV5-1 to TRBJ1-2; 8 nucleotides agree with TRBD1. V was clipped by 4 bases and J by 2 bases; unmatched bases: 4. The CDR3 loop spans 14 amino acids. Germline CDR1 reads SGHRS; CDR2 reads YFSETQ. In DNA form, the CDR3 reads TGCGCCAGCAGCGGACAGGGCTTGAACTATGGCTACACCTTC. It yields the protein CASSGQGLNYGYTF.

This clone turned up a few times. This chain joins TRBV5-1 and TRBJ2-2, with D possibly TRBD2 on 6 matching bases. The CDR3 loop spans 15 amino acids. Per the germline V gene, CDR1 is SGHRS and CDR2 is YFSETQ. V lost 0 bases and J lost 2, with 8 bases in between. The CDR3 is CASSLAAGNTGELFF. The CDR3 region has the DNA TGCGCCAGCAGCTTGGCAGCGGGCAACACCGGGGAGCTGTTTTTT.

The chain carries TRBV5-1 and TRBJ2-1, with 8 bases identical to TRBD1. Unmatched junction bases numbered 6, after V lost 3 bases and J lost 4 bases. This CDR3 region has 15 residues. The V gene's germline CDR1 is SGHRS and CDR2 YFSETQ. CDR3 residues: CASSSGQETYNEQFF. CDR3 sequence (DNA): TGCGCCAGCAGCTCGGGACAGGAGACGTACAATGAGCAGTTCTTC.

The chain uses TRBV28 and TRBJ1-2, with a tentative D call TRBD1 (5 bases). V lost 4 bases to trimming and J lost 4 bases, with 16 bases between them. There are 15 residues in the CDR3. Germline loops: CDR1 MDHEN, CDR2 SYDVKM. The DNA for the CDR3 is TGTGCCAGCAGTTCCATGGGGGGGTCACCCTATGGCTACACCTTC. Encoded protein: CASSSMGGSPYGYTF.

This clone was observed a few times. V gene TRBV7-2 combines with J gene TRBJ2-5; D perhaps matches TRBD1 (5 bases). Germline V lookup: CDR1 SGHTA, CDR2 FQGNSA. Trimming shortened V by 1 base and J by 5 bases, and 11 bases separated the two germline ends. The CDR3 covers 14 residues. CDR3 region: CASSLGPGPETQYF. The CDR3 bases are TGTGCCAGCAGCTTAGGTCCAGGGCCGGAGACCCAGTACTTC. Drawing the rest from reference TRBV7-2 and TRBJ2-5, the complete variable domain is GAGVSQSPSNKVTEKGKDVELRCDPISGHTALYWYRQSLGQGLEFLIYFQGNSAPDKSGLPSDRFSAERTGGSVSTLTIQRTQQEDSAVYLCASSLGPGPETQYFGPGTRLLVL.

The V gene is TRBV10-3, the J gene TRBJ1-2, with a tentative D call TRBD1 (6 bases). V lost 10 bases and J lost 4, with 16 bases in between. Germline V lookup: CDR1 ENHRY, CDR2 SYGVKD. The CDR3 has 13 residues. The DNA of the CDR3 is TGTGCCACCGGGGAGACAGGTACCTATGGCTACACCTTC. This gives the protein CATGETGTYGYTF.

The chain is built from TRBV5-6 and TRBJ2-7; the match to TRBD2 covers 7 bases. CDR3 length: 13 residues. Germline-derived CDR1 and CDR2 are SGHDT and YYEEEE. J lost 5 bases, V lost 2 bases, and 4 bases had no gene match. The CDR3 spells CASSFGRDDEQYF. Written as DNA, the CDR3 is TGTGCCAGCAGCTTTGGGAGGGACGACGAGCAGTACTTC.